This T cell receptor (beta chain) was recovered during a study of human T cells and chemical hapten exposure. V shed 5 bases and J 5 bases; nucleotides not matched to a gene: 5. Germline lookup yields CDR1 SGHVS and CDR2 FQNEAQ. This CDR3 spans 14 amino acids. This clonotype was detected ten times or more. TCRdb used MiXCR to reprocess the RACE reads, holding one entry per CDR3 protein. The sample consists of roughly 82,000 distinct CDR3 sequences, approximately 12% of them appearing once. Time point in this sample: patch test 1, 2 weeks after DPC sensitization. Sample treatment: therapeutic diphenylcyclopropenone sensitization with weekly scalp DPC.

This sequence originates from a woman in her fifties or sixties with alopecia areata. Some clones in this sample may be carry-over from other donors' samples. J is TRBJ1-1 and V is TRBV7-8; 10 nucleotides agree with TRBD1. The starting material was whole blood, obtained in connection with sensitization to the hapten diphenylcyclopropenone (DPC). The CDR3 here is CASSQGQGFTEAFF. The DNA for the CDR3 is TGTGCCAGCAGCCAGGGACAGGGGTTTACTGAAGCTTTCTTT.